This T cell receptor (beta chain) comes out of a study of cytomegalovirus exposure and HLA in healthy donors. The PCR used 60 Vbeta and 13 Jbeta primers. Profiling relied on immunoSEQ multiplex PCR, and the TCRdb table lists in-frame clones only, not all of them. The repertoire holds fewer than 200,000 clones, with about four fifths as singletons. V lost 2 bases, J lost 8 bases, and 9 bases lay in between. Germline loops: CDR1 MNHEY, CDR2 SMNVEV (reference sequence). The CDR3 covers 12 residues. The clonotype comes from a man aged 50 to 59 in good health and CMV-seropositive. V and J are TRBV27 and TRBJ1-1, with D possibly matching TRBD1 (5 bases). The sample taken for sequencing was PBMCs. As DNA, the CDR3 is TGTGCCAGCAGTTTAAGGAGACAGGAAGCTTTCTTT. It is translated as CASSLRRQEAFF.